This T cell receptor (beta chain) was observed in a study of cytomegalovirus exposure and HLA in healthy donors. The study ran its PCR with 60 Vbeta and 13 Jbeta primers. Profiling relied on immunoSEQ multiplex PCR, and the TCRdb table lists in-frame clones only, not all of them. The repertoire table contains more than 95,000 clones. This CDR3 has 15 residues. Trimming pared 1 base from V and 2 bases from J, leaving 8 bases between. Germline V gene lookup returns CDR1 MDHEN and CDR2 SYDVKM. All the people who gave samples were healthy bone marrow donors. The clonotype comes from a man aged 25-40 years in good health and CMV-seronegative. Input material: PBMCs. The V and J genes are TRBV28 and TRBJ1-4; D is uncertain. The CDR3 loop is CASSLLAGTNEKLFF. CDR3 nucleotide sequence: TGTGCCAGCAGTTTATTGGCAGGTACTAATGAAAAACTGTTTTTT.